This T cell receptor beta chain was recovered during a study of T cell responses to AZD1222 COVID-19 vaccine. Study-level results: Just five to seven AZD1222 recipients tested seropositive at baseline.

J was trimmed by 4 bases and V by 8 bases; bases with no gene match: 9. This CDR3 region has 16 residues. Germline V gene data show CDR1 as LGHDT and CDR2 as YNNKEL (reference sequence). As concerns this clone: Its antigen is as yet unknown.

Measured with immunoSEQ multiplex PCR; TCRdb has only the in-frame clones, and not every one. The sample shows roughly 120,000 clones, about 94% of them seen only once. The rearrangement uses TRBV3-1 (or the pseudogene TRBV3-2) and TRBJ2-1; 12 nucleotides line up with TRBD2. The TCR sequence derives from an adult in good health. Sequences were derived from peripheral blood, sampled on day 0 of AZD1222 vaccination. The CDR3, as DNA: TGTGCCAGCTCCCCCTTCCTAGCGGGAGGGTACAATGAGCAGTTCTTC. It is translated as CASSPFLAGGYNEQFF.